The clone carrying this T cell receptor beta chain was picked up a small number of times. The PCR employed 60 Vbeta primers together with 13 Jbeta primers. This table comes from immunoSEQ multiplex PCR, and its TCRdb copy is limited to in-frame clones, with some not included. The repertoire has about 140,000 clones, over 60% of them found once; the top ten carry around 3%. V was cut by 1 base and J by 9 bases, with 10 bases left in between. The CDR3 covers 13 residues. The germline V gene encodes CDR1 SGHAT and CDR2 FQNNGV. This sample is part of a study of cytomegalovirus exposure and HLA in healthy donors. In the study overall: Ancestry clustering placed 70% to 90% of approximately 420 genotyped donors in the Caucasian-associated cluster.

This receptor was identified in a man between 40 and 49 years old in good health and CMV-seronegative. The specimen sequenced was PBMCs. The rearrangement uses TRBV11-2 and TRBJ1-3; D is unclear. The CDR3 spells CASSLGRIRTIYF. DNA for the CDR3: TGTGCCAGCAGCTTAGGGAGGATTCGCACCATATATTTT.